Below are 26 T cell receptor beta chains sequenced from a single sample in a study of cytomegalovirus exposure and HLA in healthy donors. Method: immunoSEQ multiplex PCR; TCRdb's copy keeps in-frame clones and lacks some. This table has 82,000 or so clones, more than 85% appearing once. Sequencing input: PBMCs. These TCRs come from a man aged 18 to 35 in good health and CMV-seronegative.

The chain combines TRBV6-5 with TRBJ1-1; D perhaps matches TRBD1 (6 bases). CDR3 length: 15 amino acids. CDR1 and CDR2 (germline): MNHEY, SVGAGI. V dropped 0 bases and J dropped 1 base, with 9 bases sitting between them. CDR3 protein: CASSYSGQRNTEAFF. For the CDR3, the DNA is TGTGCCAGCAGTTACTCAGGACAGAGGAACACTGAAGCTTTCTTT.

The chain employs TRBV19 and TRBJ2-2, with a possible D match to TRBD2 (6 bases). The V and J ends lost 3 bases and 4 bases respectively, with 15 bases between them. CDR3 length: 16 amino acids. The germline V gene has CDR1 LNHDA and CDR2 SQIVND (reference sequence). The chain's CDR3 is CASSIIGTEITGELFF. CDR3 in DNA: TGTGCCAGTAGTATCATAGGGACTGAGATCACCGGGGAGCTGTTTTTT.

V and J are TRBV19 and TRBJ2-7; TRBD1 is a possible D gene (6 bases). The ends were cut back, 0 bases at V and 9 bases at J, with 18 bases in the middle. The CDR3 has 15 amino acids. Germline assignment: CDR1 LNHDA and CDR2 SQIVND (reference sequence). CDR3 sequence reads: CASSIEPWTAGRQYF. The CDR3 bases are TGTGCCAGTAGTATAGAACCCTGGACAGCAGGGAGGCAGTACTTC.

The genes are TRBV4-1 and TRBJ1-3; TRBD1 matches at 11 bases. The CDR3 runs to 16 residues. V was clipped by 5 bases and J by 4 bases; unmatched bases: 7. Looked up from germline, CDR1 is MGHRA and CDR2 is YSYEKL. CDR3 coding DNA: TGCGCCAGCAGCAACGGACAGGGGGCGGCAGGAAACACCATATATTTT. Protein product: CASSNGQGAAGNTIYF.

This clone was recorded once. This chain links TRBV6-1 with TRBJ2-6; D ambiguous. Germline V gene lookup returns CDR1 MNHNS and CDR2 SASEGT. V was shortened by 3 bases and J by 1 base, with 10 bases between the two germline ends. The CDR3 is 16 residues long. The CDR3 loop is CASSESETSGANVLTF. CDR3 coding DNA: TGTGCCAGCAGTGAGTCGGAGACGTCTGGGGCCAACGTCCTGACTTTC.

This clone was found once. V gene TRBV28 combines with J gene TRBJ1-2; possibly TRBD1 for D (5 bases). The CDR3 spans 17 residues. Germline V lookup: CDR1 MDHEN, CDR2 SYDVKM. Trimming stripped 1 base from V and 4 bases from J, with 19 bases between. The CDR3 loop is CASSLLTVSGQGYGYTF. As DNA, the CDR3 is TGTGCCAGCAGTTTATTAACGGTTTCAGGGCAGGGCTATGGCTACACCTTC.

The chain combines TRBV5-6 with TRBJ2-7; D may be TRBD2 (6 bases). Trimming shortened V by 2 bases and J by 0 bases, and 18 bases separated the two germline ends. The CDR3 is 17 residues long. The germline V gene encodes CDR1 SGHDT and CDR2 YYEEEE. Here the CDR3 reads CASSLLGGHFYSYEQYF. CDR3 nucleotides: TGTGCCAGCAGCTTATTGGGAGGACACTTTTACTCCTACGAGCAGTACTTC.

V gene TRBV18 combines with J gene TRBJ2-3; TRBD1 matches at 7 bases. The germline CDR1 and CDR2 sequences are KGHSH and LQKENI. V dropped 6 bases and J dropped 1; count of bases not matched to a gene: 4. The CDR3 is 14 amino acids. The CDR3, as DNA: TGTGCCAGCTCCCGCGGACAGGGCACAGATACGCAGTATTTT. Translation: CASSRGQGTDTQYF.

This chain joins TRBV6-1 and TRBJ2-3; TRBD1 is a possible D gene (6 bases). Germline assignment: CDR1 MNHNS and CDR2 SASEGT. This CDR3 spans 14 amino acids. The germline V and J ends were trimmed by 6 bases and 5 bases, with 15 bases remaining between them. The CDR3 region is CASRGPGVEDTQYF. CDR3 DNA: TGTGCCAGCAGGGGCCCAGGGGTGGAAGATACGCAGTATTTT.

The genes are TRBV18 and TRBJ1-2, with 11 bases matching TRBD1. The CDR3 spans 15 residues. Germline CDR1 reads KGHSH; CDR2 reads LQKENI. V shed 4 bases, J shed 6 bases, and the junction held 7 bases outside the gene matches. CDR3 sequence (DNA): TGTGCCAGCTCACGGGACAGGGGGGCCAGCGATGGCTACACCTTC. Protein: CASSRDRGASDGYTF.

DNA for the CDR3: TGTGCCAGCAGTTTATTTGGGACAGGGAACGGGGAGCTGTTTTTT. Its translation: CASSLFGTGNGELFF. The chain carries TRBV27 and TRBJ2-2; 9 bases line up with TRBD1. Germline loops: CDR1 MNHEY, CDR2 SMNVEV (reference sequence). This CDR3 region has 15 residues. J gave up 7 bases and V 1 base, and 4 bases lay outside the gene matches.

This clone was recorded once. J is TRBJ2-5 and V is TRBV4-3; D is possibly TRBD2 (5 bases). Germline values: CDR1 LGHNA, CDR2 YSLEER. The CDR3 is made up of 17 amino acids. The ends were cut back, 1 base at V and 5 bases at J, with 20 bases in the middle. This CDR3 is CASSQGVGVDLGETQYF. In nucleotides, the CDR3 is TGCGCCAGCAGCCAAGGGGTCGGGGTTGACCTTGGGGAGACCCAGTACTTC.

A single count supports this clone. The V and J genes are TRBV11-3 and TRBJ1-3, with D hard to call. This CDR3 spans 16 amino acids. Trimming took off 5 bases at V and 0 bases at J, with 14 bases between the two ends. CDR1 and CDR2 (germline): SGHNT, YENEEA. CDR3 sequence: CASSAKPGYSGNTIYF. The CDR3 coding sequence is TGTGCCAGCAGCGCAAAACCGGGGTACTCTGGAAACACCATATATTTT.

The rearrangement joins TRBV7-6 to TRBJ1-1; the match to TRBD1 covers 10 bases. This CDR3 contains 12 residues. Looked up from germline, CDR1 is SGHVS and CDR2 is FNYEAQ. The J segment lost 10 bases and the V segment lost 5 bases, leaving 4 bases of the junction unmatched. CDR3 region: CASSETGGAAFF. CDR3 DNA: TGTGCCAGCAGCGAGACAGGGGGCGCAGCTTTCTTT.

In this sample, this clone turned up once. This chain uses TRBV2 with TRBJ2-7, with D possibly matching TRBD1 (9 bases). Germline-derived CDR1 and CDR2 are SNHLY and FYNNEI. The CDR3 covers 16 residues. V was cut by 4 bases and J by 2 bases, with 18 bases left in between. The DNA for the CDR3 is TGTGCCAGCAGTGTTAGCGGGACAGGGCTGACCTACGAGCAGTACTTC. As protein: CASSVSGTGLTYEQYF.

The chain is built from TRBV5-1 and TRBJ1-2; D is unresolved. CDR1 and CDR2 from the germline V gene are SGHRS and YFSETQ. The CDR3 totals 15 residues. Trimming took off 3 bases at V and 0 bases at J, with 12 bases between the two ends. This CDR3 reads CASSYPPDPNYGYTF. CDR3 DNA sequence: TGCGCCAGCAGCTACCCTCCAGATCCTAACTATGGCTACACCTTC.

Here the CDR3 DNA reads TGTGCCAGTAGTATCGGACAGGGGAATCAGCCCCAGCATTTT. Its translation is CASSIGQGNQPQHF. The genes are TRBV19 and TRBJ1-5; 9 nucleotides align to TRBD1. The CDR3 spans 14 residues. The germline V gene has CDR1 LNHDA and CDR2 SQIVND (reference sequence). The J segment lost 4 bases and the V segment lost 3 bases, leaving 1 base of the junction unmatched. Full variable domain (remainder filled in from reference TRBV19 and TRBJ1-5): DGGITQSPKYLFRKEGQNVTLSCEQNLNHDAMYWYRQDPGQGLRLIYYSQIVNDFQKGDIAEGYSVSREKKESFPLTVTSAQKNPTAFYLCASSIGQGNQPQHFGDGTRLSIL.

Only one count was recorded for this clone. The chain carries TRBV4-1 and TRBJ1-5, with D tentatively TRBD1 (6 bases). The germline V gene has CDR1 MGHRA and CDR2 YSYEKL. The CDR3 loop spans 15 amino acids. V lost 3 bases, J lost 6 bases, and 15 bases lay in between. In DNA, the CDR3 is TGCGCCAGCAGCCATTGGACAGTGGGAATTCAGCCCCAGCATTTT. This encodes CASSHWTVGIQPQHF.

This chain links TRBV5-4 with TRBJ2-7; D may be TRBD2 (6 bases). Germline V gene lookup returns CDR1 SGHNT and CDR2 YYREEE (reference sequence). Trimming stripped 4 bases from V and 2 bases from J, with 13 bases between. The CDR3 runs to 14 residues. The CDR3 sequence is CASSQPGLTYEQYF. In nucleotides, the CDR3 is TGTGCCAGCAGCCAACCGGGACTGACCTACGAGCAGTACTTC. The full variable domain, its missing parts supplied by reference TRBV5-4 and TRBJ2-7, is ETGVTQSPTHLIKTRGQQVTLRCSSQSGHNTVSWYQQALGQGPQFIFQYYREEENGRGNFPPRFSGLQFPNYSSELNVNALELDDSALYLCASSQPGLTYEQYFGPGTRLTVT.

The chain links TRBV9 to TRBJ2-3; 10 bases fit TRBD2. The CDR3 runs 15 residues. V lost 3 bases and J lost 5; bases outside the gene matches: 6. Germline V gene lookup returns CDR1 SGDLS and CDR2 YYNGEE. CDR3 sequence reads: CASSARAGGRDTQYF. DNA of the CDR3: TGTGCCAGCAGCGCCAGAGCGGGGGGGCGAGATACGCAGTATTTT. The entire variable domain, with the rest obtained from reference TRBV9 and TRBJ2-3, is as follows: DSGVTQTPKHLITATGQRVTLRCSPRSGDLSVYWYQQSLDQGLQFLIQYYNGEERAKGNILERFSAQQFPDLHSELNLSSLELGDSALYFCASSARAGGRDTQYFGPGTRLTVL.

The V gene is TRBV27, the J gene TRBJ2-3; tentatively, D is TRBD2 (5 bases). The germline V and J ends were trimmed by 5 bases and 11 bases, with 17 bases remaining between them. Germline V lookup: CDR1 MNHEY, CDR2 SMNVEV (reference sequence). This CDR3 spans 13 amino acids. CDR3 coding DNA: TGTGCCAGCAGTCCCGCCCTTGGAGGCATGCAGTATTTT. Protein: CASSPALGGMQYF.

The CDR3 sequence is CASSLDFGQPQHF. The CDR3 DNA reads as TGTGCCAGCAGTTTAGACTTCGGGCAGCCCCAGCATTTT. V usage is TRBV27 and J usage is TRBJ1-5; D unresolved. The CDR3 is 13 amino acids. Trimming took off 2 bases at V and 7 bases at J, with 9 bases between the two ends. Germline values: CDR1 MNHEY, CDR2 SMNVEV (reference sequence).

CDR3: CASSPGSSSYEQYF. DNA for the CDR3: TGCGCCAGCAGCCCCGGGTCCAGCTCCTACGAGCAGTACTTC. This chain joins TRBV5-1 and TRBJ2-7; unclear D gene. Germline CDR1 and CDR2: SGHRS and YFSETQ. The CDR3 spans 14 residues. The germline V and J ends were trimmed by 4 bases and 0 bases, with 11 bases remaining between them.

CDR3 in amino acids: CASSMGLGNTIYF. The CDR3 DNA sequence: TGTGCCAGCAGTATGGGGCTTGGAAACACCATATATTTT. This chain links TRBV9 with TRBJ1-3; TRBD1 might be the D (5 bases). The CDR3 loop spans 13 amino acids. CDR1 SGDLS and CDR2 YYNGEE come from the germline V gene. V lost 5 bases to trimming and J lost 3 bases, with 9 bases between them.

The chain links TRBV9 to TRBJ2-6; D might be TRBD1 (5 bases). Trimming took 0 bases from V and 0 from J, leaving 13 bases between them. Germline CDR1 reads SGDLS; CDR2 reads YYNGEE. This CDR3 spans 18 amino acids. The CDR3 coding sequence is TGTGCCAGCAGCGTAGGGGGCAGGATAAGCTCTGGGGCCAACGTCCTGACTTTC. This encodes CASSVGGRISSGANVLTF.

This clone was seen just once. The chain joins TRBV6-5 to TRBJ2-5, with 12 bases fitting TRBD2. The CDR3 totals 15 residues. The germline V gene encodes CDR1 MNHEY and CDR2 SVGAGI. The junction had 2 bases not matched to a gene; V was cut back by 2 bases and J by 4 bases. CDR3 residues: CASSYEGLAGETQYF. CDR3 coding DNA: TGTGCCAGCAGTTACGAGGGACTAGCGGGAGAGACCCAGTACTTC.